This is a list of T cell receptor beta chains from one sample in a study of CD8 T cells in ankylosing spondylitis. TCRdb re-called the 5' RACE reads through MiXCR, storing one row per CDR3 protein. The sample consists of 37,000 or so distinct CDR3 sequences, approximately 15% of them appearing once. Specimen: blood. These receptors were collected from a male donor with ankylosing spondylitis or in good health (not recorded which). CDR3s include the opening cysteine and the closing phenylalanine or tryptophan. A D gene is named only where the DNA matches it firmly. Expanded clones get a size class; other rows say once, few or many, or leave the size out.

D: -
length: 14
size: -
J: TRBJ1-1
V: TRBV15
DNA: TGTGCCACCAGCAGAGATCTCAGGGTTACTGAAGCTTTCTTT
CDR3: CATSRDLRVTEAFF

D: -
length: 14
size: -
J: TRBJ1-4
V: TRBV10-3
DNA: TGTGCCATCAGTGAGACGGAGGGCGAGGAAAAACTGTTTTTT
CDR3: CAISETEGEEKLFF

D: TRBD2
length: 20
size: few
J: TRBJ2-1
V: TRBV20-1
DNA: TGCAGTGCTAGTAAGCCTGCGGCTAGCGGGAGGTTGGCCTCCTACAATGAGCAGTTCTTC
CDR3: CSASKPAASGRLASYNEQFF

D: -
length: 14
size: few
J: TRBJ2-3
V: TRBV29-1
DNA: TGCAGCGTTGAAGGGGGGGACATTACAGATACGCAGTATTTT
CDR3: CSVEGGDITDTQYF

D: -
length: 13
size: few
J: TRBJ2-1
V: TRBV4-3
DNA: TGCGCCAGCAGCCAAGATTGGTCGTCTGAGCAGTTCTTC
CDR3: CASSQDWSSEQFF

D: -
length: 12
size: few
J: TRBJ2-3
V: TRBV6-6
DNA: TGTGCCAGCAGTTACAGGGGAGATACGCAGTATTTT
CDR3: CASSYRGDTQYF

D: -
length: 15
size: -
J: TRBJ2-4
V: TRBV20-1
DNA: TGCAGTGCTAGAGACCGGGACCGAATCCTTGACATTCAGTACTTC
CDR3: CSARDRDRILDIQYF

D: -
length: 15
size: -
J: TRBJ2-1
V: TRBV6-2/TRBV6-3
DNA: TGTGCCAGCAGTTATTTAGCGGCAGCGGTGGGTGAGCAGTTCTTC
CDR3: CASSYLAAAVGEQFF

D: TRBD2
length: 15
size: few
J: TRBJ2-3
V: TRBV20-1
DNA: TGCAGTGCTAGCGTCGCTAGCGGGAGAACAGATACGCAGTATTTT
CDR3: CSASVASGRTDTQYF

D: -
length: 17
size: few
J: TRBJ2-1
V: TRBV3-2
DNA: TGTGCCAGCAGCCAATTAGGGCTAGCTGGTTCCTACAATGAGCAGTTCTTC
CDR3: CASSQLGLAGSYNEQFF

D: TRBD2
length: 15
size: few
J: TRBJ2-1
V: TRBV6-6
DNA: TGTGCCAGCAGTCGGACTAGCGGGAGAGGGGATGAGCAGTTCTTC
CDR3: CASSRTSGRGDEQFF

D: -
length: 13
size: -
J: TRBJ1-4
V: TRBV6-6
DNA: TGTGCCAGCAGTTACGCAGGGTGGGAAAAACTGTTTTTT
CDR3: CASSYAGWEKLFF

D: -
length: 14
size: -
J: TRBJ2-3
V: TRBV12-3/TRBV12-4
DNA: TGTGCCAGCAGGCCAGGGGAATTCACAGATACGCAGTATTTT
CDR3: CASRPGEFTDTQYF

D: -
length: 14
size: few
J: TRBJ2-5
V: TRBV5-1
DNA: TGCGCCAGCAGCTCCAGGGGGGCTCAAGAGACCCAGTACTTC
CDR3: CASSSRGAQETQYF

D: -
length: 14
size: -
J: TRBJ2-1
V: TRBV6-5
DNA: TGTGCCAGCAGCAGCGGTAGCTCCTACAATGAGCAGTTCTTC
CDR3: CASSSGSSYNEQFF

D: -
length: 15
size: few
J: TRBJ2-2
V: TRBV6-2/TRBV6-3
DNA: TGTGCCAGCAGTAACGGCAGGGCGAACACCGGGGAGCTGTTTTTT
CDR3: CASSNGRANTGELFF

D: -
length: 16
size: -
J: TRBJ2-3
V: TRBV12-3/TRBV12-4
DNA: TGTGCCAGCAGTTTCCAACCGGCCCAGGGAACAGATACGCAGTATTTT
CDR3: CASSFQPAQGTDTQYF

D: TRBD1
length: 14
size: -
J: TRBJ2-3
V: TRBV30
DNA: TGTGCCTGGAGTGTAAGTGGGACAGGAGATACGCAGTATTTT
CDR3: CAWSVSGTGDTQYF

D: -
length: 14
size: -
J: TRBJ2-7
V: TRBV21-1
DNA: -
CDR3: CATWGRGSSYEQYF

D: -
length: 15
size: few
J: TRBJ2-1
V: TRBV12-3/TRBV12-4
DNA: TGTGCCAGCAGCCACCGATCCCTCTCGGGCTATGAGCAGTTCTTC
CDR3: CASSHRSLSGYEQFF

D: -
length: 14
size: -
J: TRBJ1-1
V: TRBV20-1
DNA: TGCAGTGCTAGCGAAAGGGTCAGAGGCACTGAAGCTTTCTTT
CDR3: CSASERVRGTEAFF

D: TRBD2
length: 14
size: -
J: TRBJ2-1
V: TRBV20-1
DNA: TGCAGTGCTAGAGGACTAGCGGGGGGTAATGAGCAGTTCTTC
CDR3: CSARGLAGGNEQFF

D: -
length: 13
size: few
J: TRBJ2-2
V: TRBV7-2
DNA: TGTGCCAGCAGCTTAGCCTTCACCGGGGAGCTGTTTTTT
CDR3: CASSLAFTGELFF

D: TRBD2
length: 16
size: few
J: TRBJ2-1
V: TRBV28
DNA: TGTGCCAGCAGTTTGAGGTCTAGCGGGCACTACAATGAGCAGTTCTTC
CDR3: CASSLRSSGHYNEQFF

D: -
length: 11
size: -
J: TRBJ2-2
V: TRBV29-1
DNA: TGCAGCGTTGACAGGTCCGGGGAGCTGTTTTTT
CDR3: CSVDRSGELFF

D: -
length: 16
size: few
J: TRBJ2-4
V: TRBV28
DNA: TGTGCCAGCAGTTTATGGCAGGACGGAAACAAAAACATTCAGTACTTC
CDR3: CASSLWQDGNKNIQYF

D: -
length: 13
size: -
J: TRBJ2-2
V: TRBV28
DNA: TGTGCCAGCAGGACCACGAACACCGGGGAGCTGTTTTTT
CDR3: CASRTTNTGELFF

D: -
length: 13
size: -
J: TRBJ1-1
V: TRBV28
DNA: TGTGCCAGCAGGCAAAGAGTTAACACTGAAGCTTTCTTT
CDR3: CASRQRVNTEAFF

D: TRBD2
length: 15
size: -
J: TRBJ2-7
V: TRBV13
DNA: TGTGCCAGCAGCTTAGGCCGTGGACTAGCGCCCCCAACGGACTTC
CDR3: CASSLGRGLAPPTDF

D: -
length: 11
size: -
J: TRBJ1-4
V: TRBV27
DNA: TGTGCCAGCAGTTCCGGGGAAAAACTGTTTTTT
CDR3: CASSSGEKLFF

D: -
length: 13
size: few
J: TRBJ2-7
V: TRBV27
DNA: TGTGCCAGCATGCCGGAGCCTTACTACGAGCAGTACTTC
CDR3: CASMPEPYYEQYF

D: TRBD2
length: 12
size: few
J: TRBJ2-1
V: TRBV7-9
DNA: TGTGCCAGCAGCTTACGGCGGGAGAAGAAGTTCTTC
CDR3: CASSLRREKKFF

D: -
length: 15
size: -
J: TRBJ1-1
V: TRBV3-1
DNA: TGTGCCAGCAGCCCTCGCCCTTACGGGGGGACTGAAGCTTTCTTT
CDR3: CASSPRPYGGTEAFF

D: -
length: 14
size: -
J: TRBJ2-2
V: TRBV15
DNA: TGTGCCACCGGTAGGGCAGGGGACACCGGGGAGCTGTTTTTT
CDR3: CATGRAGDTGELFF

D: TRBD2
length: 17
size: few
J: TRBJ2-3
V: TRBV3-1
DNA: TGTGCCAGCAGCCTCCCGGGACTAGCGGGGGGCACAGATACGCAGTATTTT
CDR3: CASSLPGLAGGTDTQYF

D: TRBD2
length: 16
size: -
J: TRBJ2-5
V: TRBV12-3/TRBV12-4
DNA: TGTGCCAGCAGTGGACTAGCGGGGCGTTCTGGTGAGACCCAGTACTTC
CDR3: CASSGLAGRSGETQYF

D: -
length: 13
size: few
J: TRBJ1-5
V: TRBV4-1
DNA: TGCGCCAGCAGCCAAAGCGGAAATCAGCCCCAGCATTTT
CDR3: CASSQSGNQPQHF

D: -
length: 15
size: -
J: TRBJ1-3
V: TRBV12-3/TRBV12-4
DNA: TGTGCCAGCAGTTTAATAAAGCTCTCTGGAAACACCATATATTTT
CDR3: CASSLIKLSGNTIYF

D: -
length: 14
size: -
J: TRBJ2-3
V: TRBV6-4
DNA: TGTGCCAGCAGTGATGTTGGAGGCGCAGATACGCAGTATTTT
CDR3: CASSDVGGADTQYF

D: -
length: 11
size: few
J: TRBJ2-5
V: TRBV29-1
DNA: TGCAGCGTCGCAGTAGTCGAGACCCAGTACTTC
CDR3: CSVAVVETQYF

D: -
length: 12
size: once
J: TRBJ1-1
V: TRBV6-1
DNA: TGTGCCAGCAGTGAACAACGCACTGAAGCTTTCTTT
CDR3: CASSEQRTEAFF

D: -
length: 14
size: -
J: TRBJ1-1
V: TRBV7-9
DNA: TGTGCCAGCAGCTTAGCCCTGAGGGGAACTGAAGCTTTCTTT
CDR3: CASSLALRGTEAFF

D: -
length: 15
size: -
J: TRBJ2-2
V: TRBV20-1
DNA: TGCAGTGCTAGAGAGGGGACGGGGAACACCGGGGAGCTGTTTTTT
CDR3: CSAREGTGNTGELFF

D: -
length: 16
size: few
J: TRBJ2-2
V: TRBV7-3
DNA: TGTGCCAGCAGCTCAGGGGTAGGGGTCGACACCGGGGAGCTGTTTTTT
CDR3: CASSSGVGVDTGELFF